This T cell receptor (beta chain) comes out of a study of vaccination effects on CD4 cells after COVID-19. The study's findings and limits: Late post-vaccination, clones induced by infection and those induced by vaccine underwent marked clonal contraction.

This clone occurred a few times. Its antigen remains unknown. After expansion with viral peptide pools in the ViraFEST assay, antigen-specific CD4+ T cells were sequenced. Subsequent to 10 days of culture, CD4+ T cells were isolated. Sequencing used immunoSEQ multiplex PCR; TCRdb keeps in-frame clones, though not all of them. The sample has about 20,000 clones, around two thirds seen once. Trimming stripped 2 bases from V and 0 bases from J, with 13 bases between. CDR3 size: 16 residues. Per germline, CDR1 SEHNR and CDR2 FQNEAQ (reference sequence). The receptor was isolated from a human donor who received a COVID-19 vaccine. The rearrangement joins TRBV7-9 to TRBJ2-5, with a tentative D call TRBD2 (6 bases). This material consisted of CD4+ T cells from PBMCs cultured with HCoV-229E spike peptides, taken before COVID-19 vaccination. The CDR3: CASSLWGLGDQETQYF. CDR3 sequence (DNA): TGTGCCAGCAGCTTATGGGGACTCGGAGACCAAGAGACCCAGTACTTC.